The 24 T cell receptor beta chains reported below all come from one sample, sequenced in a study of PD-L1 blockade in urothelial cancer. TCRdb keeps only in-frame clones here, not all; method: immunoSEQ multiplex PCR. The sample has 40,000 or so clones, around four fifths seen once; the top ten hold 6.8%. Indicated time point: pretreatment peripheral blood. The source was PBMCs, collected around atezolizumab (anti-PD-L1) treatment. The receptors come from a man between 60 and 75 years old with urothelial cancer.

The chain joins TRBV25-1 to TRBJ1-5; 8 bases line up with TRBD1. Per the germline V gene, CDR1 is MGHDK and CDR2 is SYGVNS. This CDR3 comprises 15 residues. V lost 8 bases to trimming and J lost 5 bases; unmatched junction nucleotides: 11. The CDR3 DNA reads TGTGCCAGCCCCAACCGGGACAGGAGCGATCAGCCCCAGCATTTT. It specifies CASPNRDRSDQPQHF.

The chain has TRBV11-2 and TRBJ2-3; D remains unclear. This CDR3 is built from 15 residues. Trimming took off 2 bases at V and 1 base at J, with 10 bases between the two ends. CDR1 is SGHAT and CDR2 is FQNNGV in the germline V gene. DNA of the CDR3: TGTGCCAGCAGCTTAAATATCGCGGGCACAGATACGCAGTATTTT. Translating it yields CASSLNIAGTDTQYF.

DNA for the CDR3: TGTGCCAGCAGCAGGCCGAGCGGGGGGGCCCGGAATGAGCAGTTCTTC. The encoded protein is CASSRPSGGARNEQFF. This chain connects TRBV28 to TRBJ2-1; 10 nucleotides align to TRBD2. This CDR3 region has 16 residues. Trimming took 6 bases from V and 7 from J; bases not matched to a gene: 12. CDR1 and CDR2 from the germline V gene are MDHEN and SYDVKM.

The chain is built from TRBV6-1 and TRBJ2-7, with TRBD2 as a possible D gene (5 bases). CDR3 length: 11 residues. Trimming removed 6 bases at V and 6 bases at J, with 9 bases between. Germline V CDR1 and CDR2: MNHNS, SASEGT. DNA for the CDR3: TGTGCCAGCAGGGAAAGCGGCGAGCAGTACTTC. The encoded protein is CASRESGEQYF.

A single count supports this clone. The chain combines TRBV29-1 with TRBJ2-5, with D perhaps matching TRBD1 (7 bases). The CDR3 is made up of 13 amino acids. Germline V gene sequence: CDR1 SQVTM, CDR2 ANQGSEA. The V gene lost 6 bases and the J gene lost 1 base, with 12 bases spanning the gap. CDR3 in amino acids: CSVAGGLQETQYF. The DNA for the CDR3 is TGCAGCGTGGCAGGGGGGCTCCAAGAGACCCAGTACTTC.

This chain uses TRBV6-4 with TRBJ2-1; 11 positions match TRBD2. The CDR3 spans 14 residues. J gave up 7 bases and V 4 bases, and 3 bases lay outside the gene matches. CDR1 and CDR2 from the germline V gene are MRHNA and SNTAGT. The CDR3 DNA follows: TGTGCCAGCAGTGTAGCGGGGGGGCGAAATGAGCAGTTCTTC. Translated: CASSVAGGRNEQFF.

The chain couples TRBV5-1 to TRBJ2-1; D is possibly TRBD1 (5 bases). The germline CDR1 and CDR2 sequences are SGHRS and YFSETQ. V lost 3 bases and J 5 bases, leaving 9 bases between the germline ends. This CDR3 is built from 13 residues. CDR3 in amino acids: CASSYDRHNEQFF. The CDR3 DNA sequence: TGCGCCAGCAGCTACGACAGACACAATGAGCAGTTCTTC.

This chain connects TRBV2 to TRBJ2-7, with 13 bases aligning to TRBD2. The CDR3 is 15 amino acids. CDR1 and CDR2 (germline): SNHLY, FYNNEI. The trim removed 10 bases at V and 1 base at J, leaving 7 bases unmatched. The CDR3 DNA reads as TGTGCCAAAGGACTAGCGGGGGATAAATCCTACGAGCAGTACTTC. Translation gives CAKGLAGDKSYEQYF.

This chain joins TRBV29-1 and TRBJ2-6; tentatively, D is TRBD1 (5 bases). The CDR3 contains 14 residues. Germline loops: CDR1 SQVTM, CDR2 ANQGSEA. V gave up 6 bases and J gave up 0 bases, with 9 bases separating them. Here the CDR3 DNA reads TGCAGCGTCAGGGCAGTCTCTGGGGCCAACGTCCTGACTTTC. Protein sequence: CSVRAVSGANVLTF.

The chain combines TRBV18 with TRBJ1-1; 8 bases align to TRBD1. Per germline, CDR1 KGHSH and CDR2 LQKENI. The CDR3 runs 13 residues. V gave up 4 bases and J gave up 10 bases; unmatched junction bases: 8. The CDR3 DNA follows: TGTGCCAGCTCACTGGGACAGGACAACGTAGCTTTCTTT. Its protein product is CASSLGQDNVAFF.

This sequence joins TRBV28 and TRBJ1-5, with 7 bases matching TRBD1. The germline CDR1 and CDR2 sequences are MDHEN and SYDVKM. Trimming at V came to 3 bases and at J to 5 bases, leaving 7 bases not matched to a gene. The CDR3 extends over 15 amino acids. Here the CDR3 DNA reads TGTGCCAGCAGTTTCTCCGGGACAGTACATCAGCCCCAGCATTTT. Amino acids: CASSFSGTVHQPQHF. The full variable domain, completed using reference TRBV28 and TRBJ1-5, is DVKVTQSSRYLVKRTGEKVFLECVQDMDHENMFWYRQDPGLGLRLIYFSYDVKMKEKGDIPEGYSVSREKKERFSLILESASTNQTSMYLCASSFSGTVHQPQHFGDGTRLSIL.

By share, this clone counts as medium-sized (0.01 to 0.1%). The chain couples TRBV4-1 to TRBJ2-3; 13 nucleotides agree with TRBD2. Germline assignment: CDR1 MGHRA and CDR2 YSYEKL. V was pared by 4 bases and J by 5 bases, with 12 bases of the junction left unmatched. This CDR3 is 18 amino acids long. The CDR3 region has the DNA TGCGCCAGCAGCCTGAGCGGGACTAGCGGGGTGCTAGGAGATACGCAGTATTTT. As protein: CASSLSGTSGVLGDTQYF.

The V and J genes are TRBV19 and TRBJ2-7; 7 positions match TRBD2. V shed 3 bases and J 0 bases; nucleotides not matched to a gene: 8. The germline CDR1 and CDR2 sequences are LNHDA and SQIVND (reference sequence). CDR3 length: 16 residues. This CDR3 is CASSISSGGGSYEQYF. The CDR3 DNA reads TGTGCCAGTAGTATTTCATCTGGGGGGGGCTCCTACGAGCAGTACTTC.

The chain joins TRBV2 to TRBJ1-4; 7 nucleotides agree with TRBD1. Trimming removed 9 bases from V and 5 bases from J; junction bases left unmatched: 12. The germline V gene has CDR1 SNHLY and CDR2 FYNNEI. The CDR3 contains 15 residues. This chain's CDR3 is CARGTTGQINEKLFF. The CDR3 region has the DNA TGTGCCAGAGGAACCACGGGACAGATCAATGAAAAACTGTTTTTT.

The V gene is TRBV5-6, the J gene TRBJ1-5; the match to TRBD1 covers 9 bases. The J segment lost 2 bases and the V segment lost 1 base, leaving 1 base of the junction unmatched. Germline loops: CDR1 SGHDT, CDR2 YYEEEE. The CDR3 length is 15 residues. The CDR3 protein is CASSLTGGGNQPQHF. In nucleotides, the CDR3 is TGTGCCAGCAGCTTGACAGGGGGCGGCAATCAGCCCCAGCATTTT.

The V call is TRBV25-1, the J call TRBJ2-5; weak D call: TRBD2 (5 bases). Germline lookup yields CDR1 MGHDK and CDR2 SYGVNS. The V end lost 5 bases, the J end lost 4 bases, and 20 bases lay between the germline ends. This CDR3 contains 16 residues. The CDR3 loop is CASSLNIGAGLETQYF. In nucleotides, the CDR3 is TGTGCCAGCAGTTTGAATATAGGCGCGGGTCTAGAGACCCAGTACTTC.

This chain joins TRBV5-6 and TRBJ2-5, with TRBD1 identical over 8 bases. The CDR3 extends over 14 amino acids. Germline V gene data show CDR1 as SGHDT and CDR2 as YYEEEE. With V trimmed by 3 bases and J by 1 base, 2 bases remained unmatched. Here the CDR3 DNA reads TGTGCCAGCAGCTCCACAGGGGGCCAAGAGACCCAGTACTTC. Translating it yields CASSSTGGQETQYF. The full variable domain, completed using reference TRBV5-6 and TRBJ2-5, is DAGVTQSPTHLIKTRGQQVTLRCSPKSGHDTVSWYQQALGQGPQFIFQYYEEEERQRGNFPDRFSGHQFPNYSSELNVNALLLGDSALYLCASSSTGGQETQYFGPGTRLLVL.

The V and J genes are TRBV2 and TRBJ2-3; perhaps TRBD2 as D (6 bases). Trimming took off 4 bases at V and 1 base at J, with 9 bases between the two ends. The germline V gene has CDR1 SNHLY and CDR2 FYNNEI. The CDR3 is 14 residues long. CDR3 in amino acids: CASSAGDGTDTQYF. CDR3 DNA sequence: TGTGCCAGCAGTGCGGGAGATGGCACAGATACGCAGTATTTT. Full variable domain (missing parts from reference TRBV2 and TRBJ2-3): EPEVTQTPSHQVTQMGQEVILRCVPISNHLYFYWYRQILGQKVEFLVSFYNNEISEKSEIFDDQFSVERPDGSNFTLKIRSTKLEDSAMYFCASSAGDGTDTQYFGPGTRLTVL.

The chain employs TRBV27 and TRBJ2-3; 7 bases agree with TRBD1. This CDR3 region has 14 residues. Germline V gene lookup returns CDR1 MNHEY and CDR2 SMNVEV (reference sequence). J gave up 4 bases and V 4 bases, and 5 bases lay outside the gene matches. The CDR3 is CASSSRQGPDTQYF. The CDR3 DNA follows: TGTGCCAGCAGTTCAAGACAGGGCCCAGATACGCAGTATTTT.

The chain joins TRBV18 to TRBJ2-7, with D perhaps matching TRBD2 (5 bases). Trimming took off 6 bases at V and 0 bases at J, with 12 bases between the two ends. Germline CDR1 is KGHSH and CDR2 is LQKENI. The CDR3 sequence is 14 residues long. DNA for the CDR3: TGTGCCAGCTCCCAAGAGGGTAGCTCCTACGAGCAGTACTTC. It specifies CASSQEGSSYEQYF.

The J gene is TRBJ2-2, the V gene TRBV5-6, with D possibly matching TRBD2 (5 bases). Germline V gives CDR1 SGHDT, CDR2 YYEEEE. The CDR3 loop spans 16 amino acids. V lost 7 bases to trimming and J lost 4 bases, with 20 bases between them. The CDR3 sequence is CASAGPDGVGTGELFF. The CDR3 DNA sequence: TGTGCCAGCGCCGGGCCAGACGGGGTCGGCACCGGGGAGCTGTTTTTT.

The chain is built from TRBV6-1 and TRBJ1-3; no firm D call. Germline V gene lookup returns CDR1 MNHNS and CDR2 SASEGT. Trimming cost V 6 bases and J 5 bases, with 14 bases left between them. The CDR3 runs 14 residues. The CDR3 region is CASSPIERRNTIYF. CDR3 in DNA: TGTGCCAGCAGCCCAATCGAGAGAAGAAACACCATATATTTT.

This chain links TRBV6-5 with TRBJ2-1; possibly TRBD2 for D (6 bases). The V gene lost 0 bases and the J gene lost 9 bases, with 15 bases spanning the gap. The CDR3 covers 15 residues. CDR1 is MNHEY, CDR2 SVGAGI, per germline. CDR3 in DNA: TGTGCCAGCAGTTACTCGGGCGGGGAGCCCACTGAGCAGTTCTTC. It is translated as CASSYSGGEPTEQFF.

This clone was detected only a few times. The chain uses TRBV5-4 and TRBJ2-2, with 9 bases fitting TRBD1. The V gene's germline CDR1 is SGHNT and CDR2 YYREEE (reference sequence). CDR3 length: 16 amino acids. The V segment lost 0 bases and the J segment 6 bases; nucleotides outside the gene matches: 6. In nucleotides, the CDR3 is TGTGCCAGCAGCTTGGGAGGACAGGGGATGGCCGGGGAGCTGTTTTTT. Its translation is CASSLGGQGMAGELFF. Complete variable domain (other parts from reference TRBV5-4 and TRBJ2-2): ETGVTQSPTHLIKTRGQQVTLRCSSQSGHNTVSWYQQALGQGPQFIFQYYREEENGRGNFPPRFSGLQFPNYSSELNVNALELDDSALYLCASSLGGQGMAGELFFGEGSRLTVL.